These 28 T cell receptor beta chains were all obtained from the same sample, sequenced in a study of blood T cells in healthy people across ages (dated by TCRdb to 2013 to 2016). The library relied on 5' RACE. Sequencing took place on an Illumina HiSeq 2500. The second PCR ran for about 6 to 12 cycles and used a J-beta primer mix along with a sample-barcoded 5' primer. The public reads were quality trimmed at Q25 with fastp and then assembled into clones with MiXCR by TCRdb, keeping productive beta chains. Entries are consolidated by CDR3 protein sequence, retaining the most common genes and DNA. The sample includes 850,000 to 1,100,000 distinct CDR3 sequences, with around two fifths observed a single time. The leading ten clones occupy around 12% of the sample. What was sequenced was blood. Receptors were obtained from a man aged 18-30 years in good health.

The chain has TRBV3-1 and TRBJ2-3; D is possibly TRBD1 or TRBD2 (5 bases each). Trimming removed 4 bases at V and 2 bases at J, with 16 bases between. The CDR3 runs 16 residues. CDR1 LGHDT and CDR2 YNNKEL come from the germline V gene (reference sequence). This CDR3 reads CASSLSYLGVTDTQYF. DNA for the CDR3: TGTGCCAGCAGCCTCTCCTACCTGGGGGTCACAGATACGCAGTATTTT.

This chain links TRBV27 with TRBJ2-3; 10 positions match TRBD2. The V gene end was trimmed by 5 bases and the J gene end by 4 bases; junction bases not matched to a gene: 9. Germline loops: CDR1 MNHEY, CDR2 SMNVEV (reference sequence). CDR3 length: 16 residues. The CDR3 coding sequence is TGTGCCAGCAGTCCCCGTGGACTAGCGGTCGCAGATACGCAGTATTTT. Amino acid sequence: CASSPRGLAVADTQYF.

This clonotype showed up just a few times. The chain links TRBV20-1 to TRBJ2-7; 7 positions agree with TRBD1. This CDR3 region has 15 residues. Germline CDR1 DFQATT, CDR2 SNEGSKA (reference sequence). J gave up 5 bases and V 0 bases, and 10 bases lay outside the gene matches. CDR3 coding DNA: TGCAGTGCTAGAGACATTCGTGACAGGGTGGACGAGCAGTACTTC. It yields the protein CSARDIRDRVDEQYF.

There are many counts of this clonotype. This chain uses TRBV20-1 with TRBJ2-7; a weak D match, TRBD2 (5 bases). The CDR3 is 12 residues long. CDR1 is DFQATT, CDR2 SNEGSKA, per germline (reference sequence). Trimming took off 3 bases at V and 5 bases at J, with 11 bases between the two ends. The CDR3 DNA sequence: TGCAGTGCTAGTAGAGGGAGCAACGAGCAGTACTTC. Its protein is CSASRGSNEQYF.

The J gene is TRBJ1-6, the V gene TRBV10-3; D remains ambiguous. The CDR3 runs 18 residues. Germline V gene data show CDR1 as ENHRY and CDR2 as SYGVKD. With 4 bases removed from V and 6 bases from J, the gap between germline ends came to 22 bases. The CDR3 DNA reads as TGTGCCATCAGTGCTCTGTCGGGCCCCCGAGACCGTAATTCACCCCTCCACTTT. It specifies CAISALSGPRDRNSPLHF.

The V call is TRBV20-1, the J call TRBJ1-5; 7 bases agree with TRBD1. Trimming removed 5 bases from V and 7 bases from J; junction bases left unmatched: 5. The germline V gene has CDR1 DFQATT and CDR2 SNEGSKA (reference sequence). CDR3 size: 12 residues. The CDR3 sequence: CSAGDSPQPQHF. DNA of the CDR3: TGCAGTGCTGGGGACAGTCCACAGCCCCAGCATTTT.

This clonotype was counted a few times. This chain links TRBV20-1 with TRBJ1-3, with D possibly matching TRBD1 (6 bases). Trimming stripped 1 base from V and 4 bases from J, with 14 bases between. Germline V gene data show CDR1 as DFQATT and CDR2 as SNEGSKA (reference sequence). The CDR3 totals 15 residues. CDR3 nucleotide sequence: TGCAGTGCTAGAGTTGCAGGGGCGCCAGGAAACACCATATATTTT. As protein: CSARVAGAPGNTIYF.

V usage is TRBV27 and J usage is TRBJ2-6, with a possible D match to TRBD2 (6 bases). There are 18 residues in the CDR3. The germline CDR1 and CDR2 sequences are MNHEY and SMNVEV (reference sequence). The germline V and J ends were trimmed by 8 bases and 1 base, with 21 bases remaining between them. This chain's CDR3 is CASRVEAGPNSGANVLTF. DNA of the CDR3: TGTGCCAGCCGTGTCGAGGCGGGACCAAATTCTGGGGCCAACGTCCTGACTTTC. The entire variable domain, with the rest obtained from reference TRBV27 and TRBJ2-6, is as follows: EAQVTQNPRYLITVTGKKLTVTCSQNMNHEYMSWYRQDPGLGLRQIYYSMNVEVTDKGDVPEGYKVSRKEKRNFPLILESPSPNQTSLYFCASRVEAGPNSGANVLTFGAGSRLTVL.

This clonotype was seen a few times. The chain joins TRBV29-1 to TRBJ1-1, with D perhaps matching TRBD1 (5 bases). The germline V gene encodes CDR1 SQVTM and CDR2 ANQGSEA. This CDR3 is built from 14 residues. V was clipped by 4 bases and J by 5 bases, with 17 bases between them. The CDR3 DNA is TGCAGCGTTGCTGGGACTCAGGGTTCTACTGAAGCTTTCTTT. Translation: CSVAGTQGSTEAFF. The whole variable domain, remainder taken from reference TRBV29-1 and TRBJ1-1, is SAVISQKPSRDICQRGTSLTIQCQVDSQVTMMFWYRQQPGQSLTLIATANQGSEATYESGFVIDKFPISRPNLTFSTLTVSNMSPEDSSIYLCSVAGTQGSTEAFFGQGTRLTVV.

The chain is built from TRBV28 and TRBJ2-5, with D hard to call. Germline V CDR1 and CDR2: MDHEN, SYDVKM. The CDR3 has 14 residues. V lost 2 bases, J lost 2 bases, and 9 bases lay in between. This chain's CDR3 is CASSLVQKQETQYF. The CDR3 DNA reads TGTGCCAGCAGTTTAGTCCAGAAGCAAGAGACCCAGTACTTC.

The CDR3 here is CASSLSSQGTEAFF. DNA for the CDR3: TGTGCCAGCAGCCTCAGCTCCCAAGGCACTGAAGCTTTCTTT. This chain joins TRBV7-9 and TRBJ1-1; D is unclear. The CDR3 is 14 amino acids. V was trimmed by 5 bases and J by 4 bases, leaving 14 bases between them. Germline V gene sequence: CDR1 SEHNR, CDR2 FQNEAQ (reference sequence).

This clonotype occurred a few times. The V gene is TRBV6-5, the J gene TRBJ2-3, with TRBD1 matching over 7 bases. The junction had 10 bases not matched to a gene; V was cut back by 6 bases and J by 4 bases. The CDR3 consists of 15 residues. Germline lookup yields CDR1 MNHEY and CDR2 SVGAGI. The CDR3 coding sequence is TGTGCCAGCAGGATGACAGGGAATAGGGCAGATACGCAGTATTTT. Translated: CASRMTGNRADTQYF.

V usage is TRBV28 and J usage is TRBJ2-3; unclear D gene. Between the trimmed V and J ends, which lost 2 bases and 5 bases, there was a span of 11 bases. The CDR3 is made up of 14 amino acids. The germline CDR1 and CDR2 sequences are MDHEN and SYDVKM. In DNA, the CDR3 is TGTGCCAGCAGTTTAGAGACTCCGCAAGATACGCAGTATTTT. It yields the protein CASSLETPQDTQYF.

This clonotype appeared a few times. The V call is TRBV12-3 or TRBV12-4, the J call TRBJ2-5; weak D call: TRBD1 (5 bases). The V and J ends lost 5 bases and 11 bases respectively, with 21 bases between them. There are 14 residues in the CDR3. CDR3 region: CASSTTQGYNEQYF. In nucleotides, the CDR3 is TGTGCCAGCAGTACTACTCAGGGTTACAATGAGCAGTACTTC.

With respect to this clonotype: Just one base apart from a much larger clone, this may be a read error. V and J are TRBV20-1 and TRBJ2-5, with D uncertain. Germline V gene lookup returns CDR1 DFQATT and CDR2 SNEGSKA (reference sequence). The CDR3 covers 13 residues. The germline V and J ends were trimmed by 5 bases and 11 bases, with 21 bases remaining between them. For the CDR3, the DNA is TGCAGTGCTGTGGGGATTTCCTACAATGAGCAGTACTTC. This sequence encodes CSAVGISYNEQYF.

This CDR3 reads CASSRSSQGDQPQHF. DNA of the CDR3: TGTGCCAGCAGCCGATCCTCACAGGGGGATCAGCCCCAGCATTTT. The chain uses TRBV7-9 and TRBJ1-5, with 8 bases lining up with TRBD1. This CDR3 has 15 residues. CDR1 and CDR2 from the germline V gene are SEHNR and FQNEAQ (reference sequence). Losses at the gene ends were 5 bases for V and 5 bases for J; bases not matched to a gene: 8.

The CDR3 region has the DNA TGCGCCAGCAGCTTGGAGGTGGGCGGCGGGTCCTACAATGAGCAGTTCTTC. Translated, it gives CASSLEVGGGSYNEQFF. The chain employs TRBV5-1 and TRBJ2-1, with a possible D match to TRBD2 (5 bases). This CDR3 region has 17 residues. CDR1 is SGHRS, CDR2 YFSETQ, per germline. Trimming pared 0 bases from V and 1 base from J, leaving 14 bases between.

CDR3 protein: CASSLIGNDRGPEAFF. CDR3 sequence (DNA): TGTGCCAGCAGCTTAATTGGGAACGACAGGGGTCCCGAAGCTTTCTTT. The chain links TRBV7-9 to TRBJ1-1; 8 bases line up with TRBD1. CDR3 length: 16 residues. J lost 8 bases, V lost 2 bases, and 13 bases had no gene match. Germline V gene lookup returns CDR1 SEHNR and CDR2 FQNEAQ (reference sequence). The full variable domain, its missing parts supplied by reference TRBV7-9 and TRBJ1-1, is DTGVSQNPRHKITKRGQNVTFRCDPISEHNRLYWYRQTLGQGPEFLTYFQNEAQLEKSRLLSDRFSAERPKGSFSTLEIQRTEQGDSAMYLCASSLIGNDRGPEAFFGQGTRLTVV.

The DNA for the CDR3 is TGTGCCAGCAGCTTAAGGGCTGACAGGGAGGTAGAGCAGTTCTTC. Its protein is CASSLRADREVEQFF. V is TRBV7-9 and J is TRBJ2-1; D is possibly TRBD1 (7 bases). The CDR3 consists of 15 residues. Germline CDR1 SEHNR, CDR2 FQNEAQ (reference sequence). Trimming shortened V by 2 bases and J by 10 bases, and 18 bases separated the two germline ends.

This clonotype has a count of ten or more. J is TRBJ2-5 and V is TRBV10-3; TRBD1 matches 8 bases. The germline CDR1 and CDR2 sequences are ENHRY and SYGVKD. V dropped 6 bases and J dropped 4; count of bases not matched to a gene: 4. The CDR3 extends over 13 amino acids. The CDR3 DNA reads TGTGCCATCAGGACGGACAGGGTAGAGACCCAGTACTTC. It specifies CAIRTDRVETQYF.

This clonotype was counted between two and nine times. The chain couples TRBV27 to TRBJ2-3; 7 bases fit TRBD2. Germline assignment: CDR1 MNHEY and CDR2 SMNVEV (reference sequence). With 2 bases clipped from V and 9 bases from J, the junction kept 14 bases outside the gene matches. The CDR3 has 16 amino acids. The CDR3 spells CASSLLDGGGIETQYF. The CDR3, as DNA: TGTGCCAGCAGTTTACTTGATGGGGGGGGGATCGAGACGCAGTATTTT.

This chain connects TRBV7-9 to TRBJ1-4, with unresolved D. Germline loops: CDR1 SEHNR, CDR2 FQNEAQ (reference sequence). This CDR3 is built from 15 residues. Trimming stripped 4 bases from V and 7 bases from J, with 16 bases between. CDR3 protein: CASSSRGQYSEKLFF. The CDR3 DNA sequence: TGTGCCAGCAGCTCCCGCGGGCAGTACTCTGAAAAACTGTTTTTT.

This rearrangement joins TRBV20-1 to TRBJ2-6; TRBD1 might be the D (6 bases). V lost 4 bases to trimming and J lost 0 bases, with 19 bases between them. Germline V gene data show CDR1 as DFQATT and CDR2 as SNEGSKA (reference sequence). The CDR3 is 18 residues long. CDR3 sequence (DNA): TGCAGTGCTAACCCCCGACAGGACCACAACTCTGGGGCCAACGTCCTGACTTTC. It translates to CSANPRQDHNSGANVLTF.

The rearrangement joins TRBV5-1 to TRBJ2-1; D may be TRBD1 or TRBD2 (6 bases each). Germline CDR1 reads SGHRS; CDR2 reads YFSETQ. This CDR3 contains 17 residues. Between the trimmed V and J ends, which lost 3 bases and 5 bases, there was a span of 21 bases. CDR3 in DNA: TGCGCCAGCAGCTCAAACCGGGGGCCCTTGGGGAACAATGAGCAGTTCTTC. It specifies CASSSNRGPLGNNEQFF.

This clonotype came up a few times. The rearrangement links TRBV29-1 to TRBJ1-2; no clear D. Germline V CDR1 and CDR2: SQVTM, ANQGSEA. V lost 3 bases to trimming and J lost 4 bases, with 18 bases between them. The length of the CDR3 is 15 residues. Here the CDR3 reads CSVDLPGNDPYGYTF. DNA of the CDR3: TGCAGCGTTGACTTGCCGGGGAACGACCCCTATGGCTACACCTTC.

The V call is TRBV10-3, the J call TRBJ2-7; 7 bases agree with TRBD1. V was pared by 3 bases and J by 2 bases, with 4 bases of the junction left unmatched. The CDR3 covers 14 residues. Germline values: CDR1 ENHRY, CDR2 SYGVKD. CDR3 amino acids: CAISDGDRPYEQYF. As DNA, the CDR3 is TGTGCCATCAGTGATGGGGACAGACCCTACGAGCAGTACTTC.

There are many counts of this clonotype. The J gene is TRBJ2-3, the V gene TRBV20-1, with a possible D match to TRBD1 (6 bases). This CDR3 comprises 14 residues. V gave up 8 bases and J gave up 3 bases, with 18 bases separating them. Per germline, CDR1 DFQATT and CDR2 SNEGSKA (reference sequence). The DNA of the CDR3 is TGCAGTCCTACCGAGGGGGTATTTACAGATACGCAGTATTTT. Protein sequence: CSPTEGVFTDTQYF.

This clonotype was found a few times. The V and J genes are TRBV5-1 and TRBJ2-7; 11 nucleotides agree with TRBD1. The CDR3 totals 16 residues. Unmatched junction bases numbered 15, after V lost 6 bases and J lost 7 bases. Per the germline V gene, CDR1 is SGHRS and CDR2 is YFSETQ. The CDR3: CASTKSGTGGYNEQYF. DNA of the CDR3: TGCGCCAGCACCAAATCCGGGACAGGGGGGTACAATGAGCAGTACTTC.